Following are 32 T cell receptor beta chains from one sample sequenced in a study of blood T cells in healthy people across ages (dated by TCRdb to between 2014 and 2017). The library came from 5' RACE. Reads for this sample came from an Illumina HiSeq 2500. A second about 6 to 11 cycle PCR used a sample-barcoded 5' primer and a J-beta primer mix. In-frame beta chains were kept once TCRdb had trimmed the public reads at Q25 with fastp and called clones with MiXCR. Every CDR3 protein is listed once, alongside the most common genes and DNA of its rows. The sample yields about 730,000 distinct CDR3 sequences; roughly 44% were counted once. The leading ten clones occupy 20% to 25% of the sample. Sequencing used blood. The receptors were gathered from a woman aged 55-69 years in good health.

The chain recombines TRBV10-3 with TRBJ1-1, with a weak D call TRBD1 (6 bases). V was pared by 8 bases and J by 7 bases, with 23 bases between. The germline CDR1 and CDR2 sequences are ENHRY and SYGVKD. The CDR3 has 15 amino acids. The CDR3 bases are TGTGCCATCTCAGAAGAAGGGGCCGGAGGGGGTGAAGCTTTCTTT. It codes for CAISEEGAGGGEAFF.

The J gene is TRBJ1-1, the V gene TRBV4-3; 9 positions match TRBD1. CDR3 length: 16 residues. Losses at the gene ends were 3 bases for V and 6 bases for J; bases not matched to a gene: 11. The V gene's germline CDR1 is LGHNA and CDR2 YSLEER. The DNA for the CDR3 is TGCGCCAGCAGCCATGAAGCCGGGACAGGGTGGGCTGAAGCTTTCTTT. Translation gives CASSHEAGTGWAEAFF.

This clonotype was detected a few times. The DNA of the CDR3 is TGTGCCAGCAGTTCGCCGGGACGGATTAATGAAAAACTGTTTTTT. Translation gives CASSSPGRINEKLFF. The chain carries TRBV28 and TRBJ1-4; D might be TRBD1 (5 bases). This CDR3 has 15 amino acids. Trimming stripped 4 bases from V and 4 bases from J, with 13 bases between. Germline CDR1 and CDR2: MDHEN and SYDVKM.

This clonotype was counted a few times. The chain couples TRBV20-1 to TRBJ1-5; 12 bases align to TRBD1. The CDR3 has 17 residues. With V trimmed by 2 bases and J by 2 bases, 7 bases remained unmatched. The germline V gene encodes CDR1 DFQATT and CDR2 SNEGSKA (reference sequence). CDR3 protein: CSARPGQGAPGNQPQHF. CDR3 nucleotide sequence: TGCAGTGCTAGACCGGGACAGGGGGCGCCGGGCAATCAGCCCCAGCATTTT.

This chain connects TRBV6-4 to TRBJ2-4, with TRBD1 matching 7 bases. The DNA end favors TRBJ2-7, so the J call may be wrong. The V gene's germline CDR1 is MRHNA and CDR2 SNTAGT. CDR3 length: 16 residues. DNA of the CDR3: TGTGCCAGCAGTGAATCCGACAGGGCAAGCTCCTACGAGCAGTACTTC. This gives the protein CASSESDRASSYEQYF.

V is TRBV29-1 and J is TRBJ1-1; D not certain. V was trimmed by 5 bases and J by 2 bases, leaving 12 bases between them. CDR3 length: 13 residues. CDR1 is SQVTM and CDR2 is ANQGSEA in the germline V gene. The CDR3 loop reads CSVTQSLNTEAFF. DNA for the CDR3: TGCAGCGTTACACAGTCCCTCAACACTGAAGCTTTCTTT.

This clonotype was seen repeatedly, ten times or more. The gene calls are TRBV7-2 and TRBJ2-4, with 7 nucleotides matching TRBD1. Germline V gene lookup returns CDR1 SGHTA and CDR2 FQGNSA. Trimming took 4 bases from V and 8 from J; bases not matched to a gene: 2. CDR3 length: 12 amino acids. DNA for the CDR3: TGTGCCAGCAGCTCGGGGACAGACATTCAGTACTTC. It codes for CASSSGTDIQYF.

The chain couples TRBV7-9 to TRBJ1-2; 8 positions match TRBD1. The CDR3 consists of 15 residues. Germline CDR1 and CDR2: SEHNR and FQNEAQ (reference sequence). The trim removed 2 bases at V and 7 bases at J, leaving 9 bases unmatched. The CDR3 protein is CASSLKLDRESGYTF. CDR3 sequence (DNA): TGTGCCAGCAGCTTAAAATTGGACAGGGAATCTGGCTACACCTTC. The full variable domain, rest sourced from reference TRBV7-9 and TRBJ1-2, is DTGVSQNPRHKITKRGQNVTFRCDPISEHNRLYWYRQTLGQGPEFLTYFQNEAQLEKSRLLSDRFSAERPKGSFSTLEIQRTEQGDSAMYLCASSLKLDRESGYTFGSGTRLTVV.

A note on this clonotype: This may arise from a read error, as a much more abundant clone is one base away. V is TRBV11-2 and J is TRBJ2-5; D might be TRBD2 (6 bases). The length of the CDR3 is 13 residues. Per germline, CDR1 SGHAT and CDR2 FQNNGV. CDR3 loop: CAGSGPLQETQYF. CDR3 in DNA: TGTGCCGGCAGCGGGCCGCTACAAGAGACCCAGTACTTC.

Worth noting for this clonotype: This may arise from a read error, as a much more abundant clone is one base away. The chain combines TRBV29-1 with TRBJ1-6; 7 nucleotides align to TRBD1. Germline CDR1 reads SQVTM; CDR2 reads ANQGSEA. After removal of 4 bases from V and 7 bases from J, the junction contained 4 bases not matched to a gene. This CDR3 has 13 amino acids. CDR3 residues: CSVANRGNSPLHF. CDR3 nucleotide sequence: TGCAGCGTTGCCAACAGGGGAAATTCACCCCTCCACTTT.

The chain uses TRBV20-1 and TRBJ2-1, with TRBD2 identical over 7 bases. This CDR3 region has 14 residues. Germline CDR1 reads DFQATT; CDR2 reads SNEGSKA (reference sequence). V trimming: 3 bases; J trimming: 12 bases; junction bases outside the gene matches: 14. The CDR3 nucleotides are TGCAGTGCTAGTCTTGCGGGAGTCGCCCTTGGGCAGTTCTTC. Its translation: CSASLAGVALGQFF.

This chain uses TRBV28 with TRBJ1-4; D unresolved. This CDR3 has 11 residues. Germline CDR1 and CDR2: MDHEN and SYDVKM. The V gene lost 5 bases and the J gene lost 8 bases, with 6 bases spanning the gap. CDR3 bases: TGTGCCAGCAGTCGACAAGAAAAACTGTTTTTT. Its translation is CASSRQEKLFF.

This clonotype was found many times. The rearrangement uses TRBV24-1 and TRBJ2-1; a weak D match, TRBD2 (5 bases). Germline lookup yields CDR1 KGHDR and CDR2 SFDVKD. V lost 7 bases and J 9 bases, leaving 12 bases between the germline ends. The CDR3 runs 12 residues. This CDR3 is CATSAGRGEQFF. The DNA for the CDR3 is TGTGCCACCAGCGCCGGACGGGGTGAGCAGTTCTTC.

V gene TRBV7-3 combines with J gene TRBJ2-1, with 8 positions matching TRBD2. Germline V lookup: CDR1 SGHTA, CDR2 FQGTGA. The length of the CDR3 is 15 residues. Germline trimming cut 5 bases from V and 5 bases from J; bases unmatched to any gene: 8. The CDR3 reads CASSPISGAHNEQFF. In DNA, the CDR3 is TGTGCCAGCAGCCCGATTAGCGGGGCCCACAATGAGCAGTTCTTC.

The J gene is TRBJ2-1, the V gene TRBV30; 8 nucleotides line up with TRBD1. The CDR3 contains 12 residues. V lost 6 bases and J lost 5; bases outside the gene matches: 3. The germline CDR1 and CDR2 sequences are GTSNPN and SVGIG (reference sequence). In nucleotides, the CDR3 is TGTGCCTGCGAACAGGGGGACAATGAGCAGTTCTTC. Its protein is CACEQGDNEQFF.

The chain is built from TRBV7-9 and TRBJ2-3, with a possible D match to TRBD2 (5 bases). CDR3 length: 15 amino acids. V lost 5 bases, J lost 6 bases, and 18 bases lay in between. CDR1 and CDR2 (germline): SEHNR, FQNEAQ (reference sequence). CDR3: CASSKLATAEDTQYF. Here the CDR3 DNA reads TGTGCCAGCAGCAAACTTGCCACAGCGGAGGATACGCAGTATTTT.

This clonotype was seen more than once but under ten times. The chain recombines TRBV27 with TRBJ2-7; D is undetermined. This CDR3 comprises 15 residues. Per germline, CDR1 MNHEY and CDR2 SMNVEV (reference sequence). V was cut by 2 bases and J by 2 bases, with 13 bases left in between. In nucleotides, the CDR3 is TGTGCCAGCAGTTTAGTGGGTCCACACACCTACGAGCAGTACTTC. It codes for CASSLVGPHTYEQYF.

The sample holds a few counts of this clonotype. The rearrangement links TRBV4-3 to TRBJ2-3; 10 bases are shared with TRBD2. Germline CDR1 and CDR2: LGHNA and YSLEER. The CDR3 is 20 residues long. The trim removed 4 bases at V and 2 bases at J, leaving 18 bases unmatched. The DNA for the CDR3 is TGCGCCAGCAGCCCAAGATTGACTAGCGGGCTCACACCCTTCACAGATACGCAGTATTTT. It yields the protein CASSPRLTSGLTPFTDTQYF.

J is TRBJ2-5 and V is TRBV9, with a weak D call TRBD2 (6 bases). The end of the DNA fits TRBJ2-7 better, so the J call may be wrong. From germline, CDR1 is SGDLS and CDR2 YYNGEE. The CDR3 has 15 residues. The CDR3 protein is CASSVGASAPYEQYF. In DNA form, the CDR3 reads TGTGCCAGCAGCGTAGGGGCTAGCGCGCCCTACGAGCAGTACTTC.

The chain carries TRBV5-1 and TRBJ1-1; tentatively, D is TRBD1 (5 bases). Looked up from germline, CDR1 is SGHRS and CDR2 is YFSETQ. Trimming pared 6 bases from V and 5 bases from J, leaving 23 bases between. The CDR3 extends over 16 amino acids. CDR3 sequence: CASTSLVGQGGTEAFF. The CDR3 DNA reads as TGCGCCAGCACATCCTTAGTCGGCCAGGGAGGGACTGAAGCTTTCTTT.

This clonotype came up a few times. This chain connects TRBV5-1 to TRBJ1-1, with unresolved D. The CDR3 sequence is 14 residues long. Between the trimmed V and J ends, which lost 3 bases and 4 bases, there was a span of 13 bases. Germline V gene lookup returns CDR1 SGHRS and CDR2 YFSETQ. Written as DNA, the CDR3 is TGCGCCAGCAGCTCCCGCCCCGGGAGCACTGAAGCTTTCTTT. Translated, it gives CASSSRPGSTEAFF.

Concerning this clonotype: This may be a read error: a much more frequent sequence differs by one nucleotide. The rearrangement joins TRBV20-1 to TRBJ2-7; 12 bases agree with TRBD2. Germline CDR1 is DFQATT and CDR2 is SNEGSKA (reference sequence). There are 15 residues in the CDR3. The junction had 3 bases not matched to a gene; V was cut back by 3 bases and J by 0 bases. CDR3 DNA sequence: TGCAGTGCTAGCGCTAGCGGGGGGGCCTCCTACGAGCAGTACTTC. It is translated as CSASASGGASYEQYF.

The chain uses TRBV28 and TRBJ2-1, with D possibly TRBD2 on 6 matching bases. In germline, CDR1 is MDHEN, CDR2 SYDVKM. V was cut by 5 bases and J by 9 bases, with 20 bases left in between. The CDR3 runs to 15 residues. This chain's CDR3 is CASSPAGGVRVEQFF. The CDR3 bases are TGTGCCAGCAGTCCTGCGGGCGGGGTGAGGGTTGAGCAGTTCTTC.

The chain is built from TRBV20-1 and TRBJ2-5; D is unclear. The end of the DNA is better explained by TRBJ2-7, so the J call may be wrong. The CDR3 covers 13 residues. The germline V gene has CDR1 DFQATT and CDR2 SNEGSKA (reference sequence). Here the CDR3 reads CSARIPVGYEQYF. CDR3 DNA: TGCAGTGCTAGAATTCCCGTCGGCTACGAGCAGTACTTC.

J is TRBJ2-4 and V is TRBV11-2; TRBD2 matches 7 bases. The J call is uncertain, as TRBJ2-7 better fits the DNA end. The CDR3 loop spans 15 amino acids. The germline gives CDR1 SGHAT, CDR2 FQNNGV. The CDR3 is CASSLFKRGTYEQYF. The CDR3 bases are TGTGCCAGCAGCTTATTCAAGCGGGGAACCTACGAGCAGTACTTC.

The chain is built from TRBV6-2 or TRBV6-3 and TRBJ2-3; possibly TRBD1 for D (8 bases). The germline V and J ends were trimmed by 8 bases and 7 bases, with 19 bases remaining between them. The CDR3 has 14 amino acids. Germline loops: CDR1 MNHEY, CDR2 SVGEGT. CDR3 in DNA: TGTGCCAGCGGGCAGGGGGCGGGGGTTTATACGCAGTATTTT. As protein: CASGQGAGVYTQYF.

The chain is built from TRBV7-2 and TRBJ2-1, with 7 positions matching TRBD2. The CDR3 totals 15 residues. The V gene end was trimmed by 0 bases and the J gene end by 6 bases; junction bases not matched to a gene: 5. The germline V gene encodes CDR1 SGHTA and CDR2 FQGNSA. The CDR3 reads CASSLAAGSFNEQFF. The CDR3 DNA reads as TGTGCCAGCAGCTTAGCAGCGGGAAGTTTCAATGAGCAGTTCTTC.

This clonotype was seen many times. This sequence joins TRBV6-5 and TRBJ2-1, with 11 bases lining up with TRBD2. Unmatched junction bases numbered 3, after V lost 4 bases and J lost 4 bases. This CDR3 has 15 amino acids. Germline V lookup: CDR1 MNHEY, CDR2 SVGAGI. This CDR3 is CASSFGTSGYNEQFF. The CDR3 nucleotides read TGTGCCAGCAGTTTCGGGACTAGCGGATACAATGAGCAGTTCTTC.

The chain joins TRBV5-1 to TRBJ2-5; TRBD2 aligns across 7 bases. This CDR3 region has 15 residues. Trimming took 2 bases from V and 1 from J; bases not matched to a gene: 5. Germline V gene lookup returns CDR1 SGHRS and CDR2 YFSETQ. The CDR3: CASSFSGTIQETQYF. The CDR3 bases are TGCGCCAGCAGCTTTTCCGGGACTATCCAAGAGACCCAGTACTTC.

The V gene is TRBV7-9, the J gene TRBJ2-3; unclear D gene. Germline CDR1 reads SEHNR; CDR2 reads FQNEAQ (reference sequence). This CDR3 is built from 15 residues. Trimming took 5 bases from V and 2 from J, leaving 14 bases between them. CDR3 DNA: TGTGCCAGCAGCCCCGGCGAAGGCACCACAGATACGCAGTATTTT. It encodes CASSPGEGTTDTQYF.

This clonotype was detected once. A much larger clone lies one base from this, so it may be a read error. The rearrangement uses TRBV4-2 and TRBJ2-4, with 9 bases that match TRBD1. The DNA end is a closer match to TRBJ2-7, so the J assignment may be wrong. This CDR3 has 15 residues. Germline V gene data show CDR1 as LGHNA and CDR2 as YNFKEQ. The CDR3 reads CASSRNPGQGDEQYF. The CDR3 nucleotides are TGTGCCAGCAGCCGTAACCCGGGACAGGGAGACGAGCAGTACTTC.

The chain has TRBV7-8 and TRBJ2-1; 7 bases line up with TRBD2. This CDR3 is 14 amino acids long. V lost 5 bases and J lost 6; bases outside the gene matches: 7. Germline-derived CDR1 and CDR2 are SGHVS and FQNEAQ. The CDR3 DNA reads TGTGCCAGCAGCCTCGGGCGGGGGTTCAATGAGCAGTTCTTC. Translation: CASSLGRGFNEQFF.